Presented here are 15 T cell receptor beta chains from one specimen sequenced in a study of blood T cell repertoires in COVID-19. The method was immunoSEQ multiplex PCR; TCRdb's version includes in-frame clones alone and lacks a portion of them. The repertoire holds 200,000 to 250,000 clones, with about 87% as singletons. Sequenced input: peripheral blood. The receptors originated from a man in his thirties or forties with COVID-19, enrolled during active disease.

The gene calls are TRBV7-9 and TRBJ1-1; no firm D call. The V and J ends lost 4 bases and 3 bases respectively, with 12 bases between them. The CDR3 loop spans 14 amino acids. The germline V gene has CDR1 SEHNR and CDR2 FQNEAQ (reference sequence). The CDR3 bases are TGTGCCAGCAGCTCCCCGACTAGGCACACTGAAGCTTTCTTT. This sequence encodes CASSSPTRHTEAFF. The full variable domain, with the rest looked up from reference TRBV7-9 and TRBJ1-1, is DTGVSQNPRHKITKRGQNVTFRCDPISEHNRLYWYRQTLGQGPEFLTYFQNEAQLEKSRLLSDRFSAERPKGSFSTLEIQRTEQGDSAMYLCASSSPTRHTEAFFGQGTRLTVV.

The CDR3 reads CASSLDSQETQYF. In nucleotides, the CDR3 is TGTGCCAGCAGCTTAGACAGTCAAGAGACCCAGTACTTC. The J gene is TRBJ2-5, the V gene TRBV7-3, with D perhaps TRBD1 (5 bases). V was pared by 2 bases and J by 2 bases, with 6 bases between. Germline CDR1 reads SGHTA; CDR2 reads FQGTGA. The CDR3 consists of 13 residues.

The V gene is TRBV28, the J gene TRBJ1-5; 8 bases fit TRBD1. Per germline, CDR1 MDHEN and CDR2 SYDVKM. The V and J ends lost 2 bases and 5 bases, in that order; junction bases with no gene match: 5. The CDR3 totals 15 residues. The CDR3 sequence is CASSLRRGLYQPQHF. For the CDR3, the DNA is TGTGCCAGCAGTTTACGCAGGGGGCTCTATCAGCCCCAGCATTTT.

J is TRBJ2-5 and V is TRBV5-1; D not certain. The V end lost 0 bases, the J end lost 3 bases, and 12 bases lay between the germline ends. This CDR3 has 15 amino acids. CDR1 SGHRS and CDR2 YFSETQ come from the germline V gene. The CDR3 DNA follows: TGCGCCAGCAGCTTGGATGACCTAGTGAAAGAGACCCAGTACTTC. It encodes CASSLDDLVKETQYF.

The chain combines TRBV11-1 with TRBJ1-1, with a possible D match to TRBD1 (5 bases). Germline loops: CDR1 SGHAT, CDR2 FQDESV (reference sequence). V shed 5 bases and J shed 1 base, with 8 bases lying between them. This CDR3 has 13 amino acids. CDR3 loop: CASSLGQNTEAFF. The CDR3 DNA follows: TGTGCCAGCAGCCTAGGACAGAACACTGAAGCTTTCTTT.

V usage is TRBV28 and J usage is TRBJ1-4; D not resolved. CDR1 and CDR2 (germline): MDHEN, SYDVKM. V shed 5 bases and J shed 5 bases, with 21 bases lying between them. This CDR3 is 17 amino acids long. The chain's CDR3 is CASSGLNFAGANEKLFF. In DNA, the CDR3 is TGTGCCAGCAGTGGCCTAAATTTCGCAGGCGCGAATGAAAAACTGTTTTTT. Combining the CDR3 with reference TRBV28 and TRBJ1-4 gives the whole variable domain DVKVTQSSRYLVKRTGEKVFLECVQDMDHENMFWYRQDPGLGLRLIYFSYDVKMKEKGDIPEGYSVSREKKERFSLILESASTNQTSMYLCASSGLNFAGANEKLFFGSGTQLSVL.

V gene TRBV24-1 combines with J gene TRBJ2-7, with TRBD1 matching 12 bases. The CDR3 length is 14 residues. Germline V CDR1 and CDR2: KGHDR, SFDVKD. Trimming removed 7 bases from V and 8 bases from J; junction bases left unmatched: 8. CDR3 DNA sequence: TGTGCCACCAGCCCTCCGGGACAGGGGGCTAAGCAGTACTTC. This translates into CATSPPGQGAKQYF.

This chain uses TRBV5-4 with TRBJ2-3; 14 bases agree with TRBD2. The V gene end was trimmed by 1 base and the J gene end by 0 bases; junction bases not matched to a gene: 7. The CDR3 is made up of 19 amino acids. CDR1 SGHNT and CDR2 YYREEE come from the germline V gene (reference sequence). The CDR3 DNA reads TGTGCCAGCAGCTTGCCGGGACTAGCGGGAGTATCTAGCACAGATACGCAGTATTTT. Translation gives CASSLPGLAGVSSTDTQYF.

The chain is built from TRBV30 and TRBJ2-1; D call uncertain. The CDR3 runs 13 residues. Germline V gene lookup returns CDR1 GTSNPN and CDR2 SVGIG (reference sequence). The V and J ends lost 0 bases and 6 bases respectively, with 9 bases between them. CDR3 sequence: CAWSVDSGNEQFF. For the CDR3, the DNA is TGTGCCTGGAGTGTTGACTCGGGCAATGAGCAGTTCTTC.

V is TRBV27 and J is TRBJ1-1; D uncertain. Trimming removed 0 bases from V and 6 bases from J, with 8 bases in between. This CDR3 spans 13 amino acids. Germline values: CDR1 MNHEY, CDR2 SMNVEV (reference sequence). As DNA, the CDR3 is TGTGCCAGCAGTTTATCCGAGAATTCTGAAGCTTTCTTT. As protein: CASSLSENSEAFF.

V is TRBV20-1 and J is TRBJ1-3; 8 nucleotides align to TRBD1. The length of the CDR3 is 14 residues. From germline, CDR1 is DFQATT and CDR2 SNEGSKA (reference sequence). The J segment lost 1 base and the V segment lost 3 bases, leaving 2 bases of the junction unmatched. DNA of the CDR3: TGCAGTGCTAGTGGGACAGGATCTGGAAACACCATATATTTT. Its protein product is CSASGTGSGNTIYF.

The chain links TRBV14 to TRBJ1-6, with a possible D match to TRBD1 (5 bases). The V and J ends lost 0 bases and 6 bases respectively, with 9 bases between them. The CDR3 totals 15 residues. Germline values: CDR1 SGHDN, CDR2 FVKESK. The CDR3 DNA sequence: TGTGCCAGCAGCCAAGATGTGGGGCGTAATTCACCCCTCCACTTT. This translates into CASSQDVGRNSPLHF.

The J gene is TRBJ2-1, the V gene TRBV11-2; TRBD1 matches at 9 bases. CDR1 is SGHAT and CDR2 is FQNNGV in the germline V gene. V was pared by 4 bases and J by 6 bases, with 7 bases of the junction left unmatched. The CDR3 is 15 residues long. The CDR3 reads CASSSGTGITNEQFF. The DNA of the CDR3 is TGTGCCAGCAGCTCCGGGACAGGGATCACCAATGAGCAGTTCTTC.

This chain connects TRBV7-2 to TRBJ1-2, with D possibly being TRBD1 (6 bases). The V end lost 5 bases, the J end lost 4 bases, and 17 bases lay between the germline ends. Germline CDR1 SGHTA, CDR2 FQGNSA. The CDR3 consists of 15 residues. Here the CDR3 reads CASSLGTGPVYGYTF. CDR3 bases: TGTGCCAGCAGCCTGGGCACAGGGCCTGTCTATGGCTACACCTTC.

CDR3 loop: CATSRDGLLSTDTQYF. CDR3 DNA sequence: TGTGCCACCAGCAGAGATGGGCTCCTTAGCACAGATACGCAGTATTTT. The chain joins TRBV15 to TRBJ2-3; D is ambiguous. Germline CDR1 LNHNV, CDR2 YYDKDF (reference sequence). Trimming cost V 0 bases and J 0 bases, with 10 bases left between them. The CDR3 sequence is 16 residues long.